This record covers a single TCR beta chain. This clonotype was seen a few times. Its binding antigen is unknown. No qualities accompany the bases; no much larger clone lies one base away. These data belong to a study of T cell repertoires in cytomegalovirus infection (dated by TCRdb to about 2019). In the study overall: The peptide stimulations were aimed at well-studied HLA-B-restricted epitopes as well as recently identified HLA-C-restricted CMV epitopes, whose presentation resists viral immunomodulation. Donor HLA type was relevant to the analysis, as public TCR beta signatures indicated carriage of CMV infection together with the matching HLA type.

The instrument given in TCRdb is Illumina HiSeq 1500. TCRdb redid the processing of the public reads, applying fastp at Q25 and MiXCR, and retained in-frame beta chains. When rows share a CDR3 protein, they turn into one entry using the most common DNA and genes. Recorded for this sample are about a million distinct CDR3 sequences; roughly 30% of them occurred a single time. The top ten hold roughly 13% of the sample. General conclusions and limits of the study: In both this cohort and an independent cohort of over 350 donors, the cumulative frequency of public TCR beta family members distinguished carriers of CMV infection plus the relevant HLA type. In the ex vivo response, HLA-C-restricted CMV-specific TCR beta clonotypes were dominant, and in two of eight donors the single most frequent clonotype came from this HLA-C-restricted group.

CDR1 is given as SGHAT and CDR2 as FQNNGV, both from the germline V gene. Deletion took 7 bases off V and 2 bases off J, with a span of 17 bases between the germline ends. The CDR3 goes from the cysteine to the phenylalanine over 16 residues. Only CDR3 DNA is held: 48 bases, read in frame from base 1. The treatment or condition label on this specimen signifies: in vitro stimulation with specific CMV peptide epitopes to enrich CMV-specific T cells. The V and J genes are TRBV11-2 and TRBJ2-2, and possibly TRBD1, on 5 matching bases. The source of this sequence is a human donor in good health (CMV status not recorded). Some clones in this sample may be carry-over from other donors' samples. Here the sequenced sample was cultured CD8+ T cells from PBMCs, taken from culture after CMV antigen stimulation. In nucleotide form, the sequence is TGTGCCAGCACCAACCCCGTCGACAGCAACACCGGGGAGCTGTTTTTT. Translated, it gives CASTNPVDSNTGELFF.